This T cell receptor beta chain was captured by sequencing in a study of OX40 agonist ivuxolimab in advanced cancers. The data were produced by immunoSEQ multiplex PCR, yet TCRdb's version contains in-frame clones alone and is incomplete. The repertoire includes about 50,000 clones, 80% to 90% of them detected once, and approximately 1.2% sits in the top ten. The CDR3 sequence is 13 residues long. Germline CDR1 SNHLY, CDR2 FYNNEI. The ends were cut back, 4 bases at V and 2 bases at J, with 6 bases in the middle. The starting material was CD4+ or CD8+ T cells sorted from blood, obtained in a trial of the OX40 agonist ivuxolimab. The source of this sequence is an adult with an advanced solid tumor such as melanoma, head and neck, liver or kidney cancer. V is TRBV2 and J is TRBJ2-1; the D is unclear. This CDR3 is CASSVDPYNEQFF. The CDR3 region has the DNA TGTGCCAGCAGTGTGGACCCCTACAATGAGCAGTTCTTC.